The 29 T cell receptor beta chains given below trace back to one sample, sequenced in a study of CXCR3-negative and CXCR3-positive naive CD8 T cells. The libraries of TRB cDNA were prepared using 5' RACE with UMI labels. Reprocessing the 5' RACE reads, TCRdb reports a single entry for every CDR3 protein and omits DNA. The listing contains some 120,000 distinct CDR3 sequences. Study-wide results and caveats: In CXCR3-positive naive cells, the TRB CDR3s were more hydrophobic than in CXCR3-negative naive cells.

The antigens of these receptors remain unknown. Sequenced sample: naive CXCR3+ CD8+ T cells from blood. The subset: CD45RO-CCR7+CD27+CD95- naive CD8+ T cells expressing CXCR3 (TNR3+). Receptors were obtained from a human donor in good health. Some clones in this sample may be carry-over from other donors' samples.

The genes are TRBV20-1 and TRBJ2-7; TCRdb proposes TRBD1, but this gene call is untestable without DNA. CDR3 length: 13 amino acids. Germline CDR1 and CDR2: DFQATT and SNEGSKA (reference sequence). CDR3 region: CSAVDRAGNEQFF.

The chain links TRBV7-2 to TRBJ1-1. The CDR3 covers 13 residues. In germline, CDR1 is SGHTA, CDR2 FQGNSA. CDR3 sequence: CASRPQGGTEAFF. The full variable domain, completed using reference TRBV7-2 and TRBJ1-1, is GAGVSQSPSNKVTEKGKDVELRCDPISGHTALYWYRQSLGQGLEFLIYFQGNSAPDKSGLPSDRFSAERTGGSVSTLTIQRTQQEDSAVYLCASRPQGGTEAFFGQGTRLTVV.

The chain couples TRBV29-1 to TRBJ1-3; TCRdb selects TRBD1, and the lack of DNA leaves this call unchecked. The CDR3 spans 17 residues. Germline V gives CDR1 SQVTM, CDR2 ANQGSEA. This CDR3 is CSVEDLGDTTSGNIIYF. Full variable domain (remainder filled in from reference TRBV29-1 and TRBJ1-3): SAVISQKPSRDICQRGTSLTIQCQVDSQVTMMFWYRQQPGQSLTLIATANQGSEATYESGFVIDKFPISRPNLTFSTLTVSNMSPEDSSIYLCSVEDLGDTTSGNIIYFGEGSWLTVV.

The chain is built from TRBV6-5 and TRBJ2-1. CDR3 size: 14 residues. CDR1 MNHEY and CDR2 SVGAGI come from the germline V gene. The CDR3 sequence: CASSYIGGENEQFF.

The chain employs TRBV7-9 and TRBJ2-4; the TRBD1 assignment by TCRdb is unverifiable without DNA. The CDR3 is made up of 17 amino acids. CDR1 and CDR2 from the germline V gene are SEHNR and FQNEAQ (reference sequence). This CDR3 reads CASSYPVGQGYENIQYF. Based on the CDR3 plus reference TRBV7-9 and TRBJ2-4, the full variable domain is DTGVSQNPRHKITKRGQNVTFRCDPISEHNRLYWYRQTLGQGPEFLTYFQNEAQLEKSRLLSDRFSAERPKGSFSTLEIQRTEQGDSAMYLCASSYPVGQGYENIQYFGAGTRLSVL.

The genes are TRBV5-5 and TRBJ2-2. Germline V gene sequence: CDR1 SGHKS, CDR2 YYEKEE (reference sequence). There are 16 residues in the CDR3. This chain's CDR3 is CASSSLGTAHTGELFF.

This chain uses TRBV7-9 with TRBJ2-7. CDR3 length equals 13 residues. Germline V gene sequence: CDR1 SEHNR, CDR2 FQNEAQ (reference sequence). CDR3 protein: CATSAAASYEQYF.

J is TRBJ2-1 and V is TRBV12-3 or TRBV12-4; TCRdb lists TRBD2, though no DNA is available to test this call. The CDR3 totals 15 residues. The CDR3 protein is CASSNSGISYNEQFF.

The chain joins TRBV20-1 to TRBJ2-1; TCRdb's D gene call, TRBD1, goes unchecked for lack of DNA. CDR1 DFQATT and CDR2 SNEGSKA come from the germline V gene (reference sequence). CDR3 length: 13 residues. The CDR3 here is CSARELGHNEQFF.

The chain carries TRBV28 and TRBJ2-3; with no DNA, the TCRdb D assignment of TRBD1 cannot be verified. CDR1 and CDR2 from the germline V gene are MDHEN and SYDVKM. The CDR3 has 19 amino acids. CDR3 loop: CATSFHRQGRTQNTDTQYF. The whole variable domain, filled in from reference TRBV28 and TRBJ2-3, reads DVKVTQSSRYLVKRTGEKVFLECVQDMDHENMFWYRQDPGLGLRLIYFSYDVKMKEKGDIPEGYSVSREKKERFSLILESASTNQTSMYLCATSFHRQGRTQNTDTQYFGPGTRLTVL.

The chain recombines TRBV9 with TRBJ2-7; TCRdb names TRBD1, which stays unverified in the absence of DNA. This CDR3 is built from 14 residues. CDR1 is SGDLS and CDR2 is YYNGEE in the germline V gene. CDR3 in amino acids: CASSAGTPADEQYF.

This sequence joins TRBV10-1 and TRBJ1-1; lacking DNA, the TRBD1 call made by TCRdb goes unchecked. In germline, CDR1 is WNHNN, CDR2 SYGVQD (reference sequence). The CDR3 loop spans 13 amino acids. CDR3 region: CASAGGDGDRAFF.

This sequence joins TRBV4-1 and TRBJ2-7. This CDR3 region has 16 residues. Germline lookup yields CDR1 MGHRA and CDR2 YSYEKL. The CDR3 is CASSQDLKEGSYEQYF.

This chain uses TRBV21-1 with TRBJ2-3; TCRdb proposes TRBD1, but this gene call is untestable without DNA. TRBV21-1 is listed as a pseudogene. The CDR3 sequence is 15 residues long. CDR3 region: CASSKGGGRADTQYF.

The chain links TRBV29-1 to TRBJ2-5; the D gene TCRdb calls, TRBD2, cannot be checked with no DNA. Germline CDR1 is SQVTM and CDR2 is ANQGSEA. The CDR3 sequence is 14 residues long. The CDR3 sequence is CSVEGASGKETQYF. The variable domain in full, with the rest retrieved from reference TRBV29-1 and TRBJ2-5, is SAVISQKPSRDICQRGTSLTIQCQVDSQVTMMFWYRQQPGQSLTLIATANQGSEATYESGFVIDKFPISRPNLTFSTLTVSNMSPEDSSIYLCSVEGASGKETQYFGPGTRLLVL.

The J gene is TRBJ2-7, the V gene TRBV4-2. CDR1 is LGHNA, CDR2 YNFKEQ, per germline. The CDR3 totals 15 residues. CDR3 sequence: CASSQDGGAAYEQYF.

The chain recombines TRBV28 with TRBJ2-1; TCRdb reports TRBD1, a call that lacks DNA to check it against. Germline V gene lookup returns CDR1 MDHEN and CDR2 SYDVKM. The CDR3 extends over 15 amino acids. The CDR3 reads CASSFARGHYNEQFF.

The chain couples TRBV27 to TRBJ2-1. This CDR3 is built from 13 residues. Germline assignment: CDR1 MNHEY and CDR2 SMNVEV (reference sequence). The CDR3 sequence is CASSPVFYNEQFF.

The V and J genes are TRBV5-1 and TRBJ2-7; the TCRdb call, TRBD1, lacks DNA for checking. This CDR3 spans 15 amino acids. CDR1 and CDR2 from the germline V gene are SGHRS and YFSETQ. The CDR3 reads CASSLGTALSYEQYF.

The chain combines TRBV29-1 with TRBJ1-1; TCRdb names TRBD1, which stays unverified in the absence of DNA. Germline-derived CDR1 and CDR2 are SQVTM and ANQGSEA. The CDR3 consists of 17 residues. The CDR3 loop is CSVEALEQGAGTTEAFF.

V usage is TRBV29-1 and J usage is TRBJ2-7; TCRdb outputs TRBD1, but without DNA this stays unchecked. The CDR3 sequence is 12 residues long. Germline V lookup: CDR1 SQVTM, CDR2 ANQGSEA. CDR3 amino acids: CSAPGQGGEQYF.

The J gene is TRBJ2-1, the V gene TRBV7-8; TCRdb proposes TRBD1, but this gene call is untestable without DNA. CDR3 length: 16 amino acids. CDR1 is SGHVS, CDR2 FQNEAQ, per germline. Here the CDR3 reads CASSLGGRPGDNEQFF.

The chain carries TRBV29-1 and TRBJ2-7. CDR3 length: 11 amino acids. Germline V CDR1 and CDR2: SQVTM, ANQGSEA. Here the CDR3 reads CSVGGLREQYF.

The chain combines TRBV29-1 with TRBJ2-2. CDR3 length: 13 amino acids. Germline V gene lookup returns CDR1 SQVTM and CDR2 ANQGSEA. CDR3 protein: CSVVAKVTGELFF.

The chain combines TRBV28 with TRBJ2-3; TCRdb calls TRBD1, which cannot be checked without DNA. This CDR3 is 17 amino acids long. Per the germline V gene, CDR1 is MDHEN and CDR2 is SYDVKM. The CDR3 spells CAGNPSGGWESTDTQYF.

The V gene is TRBV30, the J gene TRBJ1-2; with no DNA, the TCRdb D assignment of TRBD1 cannot be verified. Per the germline V gene, CDR1 is GTSNPN and CDR2 is SVGIG (reference sequence). The CDR3 length is 15 residues. The CDR3 loop is CALHRDRGQVYGYTF.

The chain employs TRBV7-9 and TRBJ2-7. There are 13 residues in the CDR3. Germline V gene sequence: CDR1 SEHNR, CDR2 FQNEAQ (reference sequence). Here the CDR3 reads CASSLPGSYEQYF.

The chain combines TRBV7-9 with TRBJ1-1. Per germline, CDR1 SEHNR and CDR2 FQNEAQ (reference sequence). The CDR3 length is 12 residues. CDR3 region: CASSLVPTEAFF.

The chain links TRBV13 to TRBJ2-2; TCRdb's assignment of TRBD1 cannot be checked, as there is no DNA. Germline V lookup: CDR1 PRHDT, CDR2 FYEKMQ (reference sequence). The CDR3 covers 15 residues. CDR3 in amino acids: CASSKTGSRTGELFF. The full variable domain, in which reference TRBV13 and TRBJ2-2 provide the parts outside the CDR3, is AAGVIQSPRHLIKEKRETATLKCYPIPRHDTVYWYQQGPGQDPQFLISFYEKMQSDKGSIPDRFSAQQFSDYHSELNMSSLELGDSALYFCASSKTGSRTGELFFGEGSRLTVL.